The 8 T cell receptor beta chains reported below all come from one sample, sequenced in a study of blood T cell repertoires in COVID-19. Measured with immunoSEQ multiplex PCR; TCRdb has only the in-frame clones, and not every one. Seen here are hundreds of thousands of clones, roughly 85% observed once, and the top ten hold 5% to 6.5%. Source material: peripheral blood. These receptors were obtained from a man aged 50-60 years with active or convalescent COVID-19.

The CDR3 sequence: CASRTDRGQRGYNEQFF. The CDR3 coding sequence is TGTGCCAGCAGAACCGACCGGGGCCAGCGGGGTTACAATGAGCAGTTCTTC. This rearrangement joins TRBV28 to TRBJ2-1; 7 positions match TRBD2. Germline V gene lookup returns CDR1 MDHEN and CDR2 SYDVKM. With 6 bases clipped from V and 4 bases from J, the junction kept 15 bases outside the gene matches. The CDR3 totals 17 residues.

The chain couples TRBV24-1 to TRBJ2-1, with 11 bases matching TRBD2. Trimming at V came to 9 bases and at J to 9 bases, leaving 6 bases not matched to a gene. The CDR3 is 13 amino acids. The germline gives CDR1 KGHDR, CDR2 SFDVKD. In nucleotides, the CDR3 is TGTGCCACCGAACTAGCGGGAGCAGGTGAGCAGTTCTTC. It translates to CATELAGAGEQFF.

This chain links TRBV28 with TRBJ1-4; D call uncertain. Between the trimmed V and J ends, which lost 3 bases and 3 bases, there was a span of 11 bases. CDR3 length: 15 residues. CDR1 is MDHEN and CDR2 is SYDVKM in the germline V gene. The CDR3 DNA follows: TGTGCCAGCAGTTTCCACGGGGAGGCTAATGAAAAACTGTTTTTT. Protein: CASSFHGEANEKLFF.

The chain couples TRBV29-1 to TRBJ1-3; 7 bases agree with TRBD1. Germline V gives CDR1 SQVTM, CDR2 ANQGSEA. Trimming at V came to 5 bases and at J to 8 bases, leaving 12 bases not matched to a gene. The CDR3 extends over 14 amino acids. The CDR3 region is CSVRGGTDWDTIYF. CDR3 nucleotide sequence: TGCAGCGTTCGAGGGGGGACAGATTGGGACACCATATATTTT.

This chain links TRBV2 with TRBJ2-7; TRBD2 is a possible D gene (6 bases). The germline V gene has CDR1 SNHLY and CDR2 FYNNEI. There are 15 residues in the CDR3. V lost 8 bases, J lost 2 bases, and 19 bases lay in between. The chain's CDR3 is CASGSPPSVTYEQYF. The CDR3 DNA reads as TGTGCCAGCGGGTCACCTCCTAGCGTCACCTACGAGCAGTACTTC.

The chain joins TRBV9 to TRBJ2-3; 7 bases are shared with TRBD2. Looked up from germline, CDR1 is SGDLS and CDR2 is YYNGEE. V shed 1 base and J 3 bases; nucleotides not matched to a gene: 5. The CDR3 runs 15 residues. This CDR3 is CASSVKSGITDTQYF. CDR3 bases: TGTGCCAGCAGCGTAAAGAGCGGGATAACAGATACGCAGTATTTT.

The rearrangement uses TRBV19 and TRBJ2-2; D might be TRBD2 (6 bases). CDR1 LNHDA and CDR2 SQIVND come from the germline V gene (reference sequence). The CDR3 is 16 residues long. DNA of the CDR3: TGTGCTACTAAGAAGTGGCCGGGAGAGTCCACCGGGGAGCTGTTTTTT. Translating it yields CATKKWPGESTGELFF. Looking up the rest from reference TRBV19 and TRBJ2-2 gives the full variable domain: DGGITQSPKYLFRKEGQNVTLSCEQNLNHDAMYWYRQDPGQGLRLIYYSQIVNDFQKGDIAEGYSVSREKKESFPLTVTSAQKNPTAFYLCATKKWPGESTGELFFGEGSRLTVL.

This chain connects TRBV7-9 to TRBJ2-7; D gene ambiguous. Germline V gives CDR1 SEHNR, CDR2 FQNEAQ (reference sequence). V was clipped by 2 bases and J by 4 bases, with 9 bases between them. The length of the CDR3 is 13 residues. The CDR3 sequence is CASSLTPEYEQYF. The CDR3 coding sequence is TGTGCCAGCAGCTTAACGCCAGAATACGAGCAGTACTTC.